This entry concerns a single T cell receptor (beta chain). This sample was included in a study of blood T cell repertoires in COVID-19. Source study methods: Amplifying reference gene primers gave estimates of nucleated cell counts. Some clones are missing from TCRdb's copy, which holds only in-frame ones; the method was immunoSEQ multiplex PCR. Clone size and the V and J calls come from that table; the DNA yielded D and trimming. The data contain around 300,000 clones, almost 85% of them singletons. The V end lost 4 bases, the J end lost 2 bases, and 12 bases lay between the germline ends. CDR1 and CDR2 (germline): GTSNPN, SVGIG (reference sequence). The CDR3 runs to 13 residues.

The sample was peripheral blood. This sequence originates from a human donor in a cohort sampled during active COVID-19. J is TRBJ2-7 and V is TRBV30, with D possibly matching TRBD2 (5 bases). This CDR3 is CAWNREGPYEQYF. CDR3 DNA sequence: TGTGCCTGGAATCGCGAGGGTCCCTACGAGCAGTACTTC.